The 23 T cell receptor beta chains presented below share a single source sample, sequenced in a study of cytomegalovirus exposure and HLA in healthy donors. The PCR made use of 60 Vbeta and 13 Jbeta primers. Using immunoSEQ multiplex PCR, the repertoire was profiled, and TCRdb retains in-frame clones only, with some absent. The sample records roughly 100,000 clones, 60% to 85% being singletons. Sample: PBMCs. All receptors come from a man between 50 and 59 years old in good health and CMV-seropositive.

The chain uses TRBV7-9 and TRBJ2-1; 10 nucleotides align to TRBD2. The V segment lost 4 bases and the J segment 0 bases; nucleotides outside the gene matches: 6. The germline gives CDR1 SEHNR, CDR2 FQNEAQ (reference sequence). This CDR3 has 17 amino acids. The CDR3: CASSSNRLAGSYNEQFF. CDR3 sequence (DNA): TGTGCCAGCAGCTCAAATCGACTAGCGGGCTCCTACAATGAGCAGTTCTTC. The variable domain in full, with the rest retrieved from reference TRBV7-9 and TRBJ2-1, is DTGVSQNPRHKITKRGQNVTFRCDPISEHNRLYWYRQTLGQGPEFLTYFQNEAQLEKSRLLSDRFSAERPKGSFSTLEIQRTEQGDSAMYLCASSSNRLAGSYNEQFFGPGTRLTVL.

The chain uses TRBV6-5 and TRBJ2-7; no clear D gene. V lost 6 bases, J lost 6 bases, and 21 bases lay in between. There are 15 residues in the CDR3. Per germline, CDR1 MNHEY and CDR2 SVGAGI. The CDR3 DNA is TGTGCCAGCAGCAGACGTCCCCAGGAATTACTCGAGCAGTACTTC. Encoded protein: CASSRRPQELLEQYF.

The chain links TRBV4-3 to TRBJ1-1; D may be TRBD1 (6 bases). The CDR3 length is 17 residues. The germline V gene has CDR1 LGHNA and CDR2 YSLEER. Trimming stripped 0 bases from V and 2 bases from J, with 16 bases between. The CDR3 coding sequence is TGCGCCAGCAGCCAAGATCGTTTCGGGACAACCAACACTGAAGCTTTCTTT. Amino acid sequence: CASSQDRFGTTNTEAFF.

The chain employs TRBV28 and TRBJ2-1; 9 nucleotides align to TRBD1. The germline V gene encodes CDR1 MDHEN and CDR2 SYDVKM. This CDR3 has 15 residues. The V segment lost 7 bases and the J segment 4 bases; nucleotides outside the gene matches: 8. CDR3 bases: TGTGCCAGCACCACTATGGGACAGGGATACAATGAGCAGTTCTTC. It yields the protein CASTTMGQGYNEQFF.

Concerning this clone itself: The junction departs from the called germline gene at one end, perhaps through a read error. This chain joins TRBV10-3 and TRBJ1-1; 9 nucleotides agree with TRBD1. This CDR3 spans 12 amino acids. CDR1 is ENHRY and CDR2 is SYGVKD in the germline V gene. CDR3 region: CAISKQGAEAFF. DNA for the CDR3: TGTGCCATCAGTAAACAGGGGGCTGAGGCTTTCTTT.

The chain combines TRBV27 with TRBJ2-1, with TRBD2 matching 11 bases. Germline loops: CDR1 MNHEY, CDR2 SMNVEV (reference sequence). The CDR3 extends over 14 amino acids. After removal of 5 bases from V and 6 bases from J, the junction contained 3 bases not matched to a gene. This chain's CDR3 is CASSPTSGSNEQFF. Here the CDR3 DNA reads TGTGCCAGCAGTCCTACTAGCGGGAGCAATGAGCAGTTCTTC.

This clone showed up just once. This chain joins TRBV15 and TRBJ2-7, with D possibly TRBD2 on 8 matching bases. CDR3 length: 15 amino acids. The V end lost 3 bases, the J end lost 3 bases, and 15 bases lay between the germline ends. Germline CDR1 reads LNHNV; CDR2 reads YYDKDF (reference sequence). The CDR3 spells CATSSGRGTVYEQYF. The CDR3 bases are TGTGCCACCAGCAGCGGGAGGGGGACAGTCTACGAGCAGTACTTC. Variable domain in full (rest from reference TRBV15 and TRBJ2-7): DAMVIQNPRYQVTQFGKPVTLSCSQTLNHNVMYWYQQKSSQAPKLLFHYYDKDFNNEADTPDNFQSRRPNTSFCFLDIRSPGLGDTAMYLCATSSGRGTVYEQYFGPGTRLTVT.

The chain recombines TRBV19 with TRBJ2-1; 7 bases are a match to TRBD2. This CDR3 region has 15 residues. CDR1 LNHDA and CDR2 SQIVND come from the germline V gene (reference sequence). V gave up 7 bases and J gave up 9 bases; unmatched junction bases: 15. This chain's CDR3 is CASTIIRNGRSEQFF. The CDR3 DNA reads as TGTGCCAGTACCATCATCCGAAACGGGAGGAGTGAGCAGTTCTTC. The full variable domain, in which reference TRBV19 and TRBJ2-1 provide the parts outside the CDR3, is DGGITQSPKYLFRKEGQNVTLSCEQNLNHDAMYWYRQDPGQGLRLIYYSQIVNDFQKGDIAEGYSVSREKKESFPLTVTSAQKNPTAFYLCASTIIRNGRSEQFFGPGTRLTVL.

This chain links TRBV7-8 with TRBJ1-3; D is unclear. Trimming took 5 bases from V and 3 from J, leaving 14 bases between them. This CDR3 region has 15 residues. CDR1 SGHVS and CDR2 FQNEAQ come from the germline V gene. The CDR3 spells CASSGREVYGNTIYF. DNA for the CDR3: TGTGCCAGCAGCGGGAGGGAGGTATATGGAAACACCATATATTTT.

The chain carries TRBV2 and TRBJ2-5; TRBD2 matches at 14 bases. Germline CDR1 is SNHLY and CDR2 is FYNNEI. The CDR3 is made up of 17 amino acids. J gave up 4 bases and V 8 bases, and 12 bases lay outside the gene matches. This CDR3 reads CASRVRGLAGVGETQYF. In DNA form, the CDR3 reads TGTGCCAGCCGAGTTAGGGGACTAGCGGGAGTTGGAGAGACCCAGTACTTC.

The chain employs TRBV30 and TRBJ2-1; 7 nucleotides match TRBD2. Germline V gene data show CDR1 as GTSNPN and CDR2 as SVGIG (reference sequence). V shed 0 bases, J shed 4 bases, and the junction held 3 bases outside the gene matches. This CDR3 contains 14 residues. The DNA for the CDR3 is TGTGCCTGGAGTGTGGCACTAGCGTACAATGAGCAGTTCTTC. Translated, it gives CAWSVALAYNEQFF. The full variable domain, in which reference TRBV30 and TRBJ2-1 provide the parts outside the CDR3, is SQTIHQWPATLVQPVGSPLSLECTVEGTSNPNLYWYRQAAGRGLQLLFYSVGIGQISSEVPQNLSASRPQDRQFILSSKKLLLSDSGFYLCAWSVALAYNEQFFGPGTRLTVL.

The V and J genes are TRBV10-1 and TRBJ2-1; 8 bases match TRBD1. Germline lookup yields CDR1 WNHNN and CDR2 SYGVQD (reference sequence). The CDR3 is made up of 16 amino acids. V gave up 4 bases and J gave up 3 bases; unmatched junction bases: 8. The CDR3 protein is CASSAPGQEHYNEQFF. The CDR3 coding sequence is TGCGCCAGCAGTGCTCCGGGACAGGAACACTACAATGAGCAGTTCTTC.

The CDR3 nucleotides are TGCGCCAGCAGCATAGAAAGGGAGGGCCCGGGAGAGACCCAGTACTTC. The encoded protein is CASSIEREGPGETQYF. The gene calls are TRBV5-1 and TRBJ2-5; 7 bases align to TRBD2. Germline values: CDR1 SGHRS, CDR2 YFSETQ. This CDR3 contains 16 residues. V was clipped by 4 bases and J by 4 bases; unmatched bases: 13.

The table lists this clone with a few counts. The V gene is TRBV5-6, the J gene TRBJ2-1; TRBD2 matches at 7 bases. This CDR3 has 12 amino acids. CDR1 is SGHDT and CDR2 is YYEEEE in the germline V gene. Trimming cost V 3 bases and J 10 bases; bases outside gene matches: 4. CDR3 sequence: CASSSLGGEQFF. In DNA, the CDR3 is TGTGCCAGCAGCTCCCTGGGGGGGGAGCAGTTCTTC.

V and J are TRBV28 and TRBJ2-7, with 9 bases that match TRBD2. This CDR3 is 13 amino acids long. The V and J ends lost 6 bases and 5 bases, in that order; junction bases with no gene match: 5. Germline CDR1 MDHEN, CDR2 SYDVKM. This chain's CDR3 is CASSLAGWNEQYF. CDR3 bases: TGTGCCAGCAGCCTAGCGGGGTGGAACGAGCAGTACTTC.

The sample holds a few counts of this clone. This rearrangement joins TRBV5-1 to TRBJ2-2, with 7 bases lining up with TRBD1. This CDR3 comprises 16 residues. CDR1 and CDR2 (germline): SGHRS, YFSETQ. Trimming removed 1 base from V and 1 base from J; junction bases left unmatched: 4. The CDR3 sequence: CASSLSGQRNTGELFF. CDR3 in DNA: TGCGCCAGCAGCTTGTCGGGACAGAGGAACACCGGGGAGCTGTTTTTT.

The J gene is TRBJ2-1, the V gene TRBV2; D gene uncertain. Deletions cut 2 bases from V and 6 bases from J, with 5 bases between. The CDR3 has 12 residues. The germline gives CDR1 SNHLY, CDR2 FYNNEI. In nucleotides, the CDR3 is TGTGCCAGCAGTGAATATGTCAATGAGCAGTTCTTC. This translates into CASSEYVNEQFF.

The CDR3 DNA follows: TGTGCCATCAGTGAGGGGGGACTAGCGGGAGTTGGCGGGGAGCTGTTTTTT. Translating it yields CAISEGGLAGVGGELFF. The chain carries TRBV10-3 and TRBJ2-2; 14 nucleotides match TRBD2. The CDR3 covers 17 residues. V was pared by 2 bases and J by 7 bases, with 6 bases of the junction left unmatched. Germline loops: CDR1 ENHRY, CDR2 SYGVKD.

The genes are TRBV5-6 and TRBJ2-7, with D possibly matching TRBD2 (5 bases). The CDR3 length is 15 residues. The V gene lost 6 bases and the J gene lost 0 bases, with 16 bases spanning the gap. In germline, CDR1 is SGHDT, CDR2 YYEEEE. CDR3 protein: CASNPSGYSSYEQYF. The CDR3 coding sequence is TGTGCCAGCAATCCCTCGGGGTACAGCTCCTACGAGCAGTACTTC.

The chain couples TRBV7-9 to TRBJ1-1, with TRBD1 matching 10 bases. V gave up 6 bases and J gave up 6 bases; unmatched junction bases: 13. Looked up from germline, CDR1 is SEHNR and CDR2 is FQNEAQ (reference sequence). CDR3 length equals 16 residues. CDR3 DNA: TGTGCCAGCAGTCTGCGCGGGACAGGGGCTTCTCCTGAAGCTTTCTTT. The encoded protein is CASSLRGTGASPEAFF.

V is TRBV29-1 and J is TRBJ1-5, with D unclear. This CDR3 is 14 amino acids long. V was clipped by 6 bases and J by 1 base, with 13 bases between them. Germline V gives CDR1 SQVTM, CDR2 ANQGSEA. The CDR3, as DNA: TGCAGCGTCATGGACGGACTCAGCAATCAGCCCCAGCATTTT. Translation: CSVMDGLSNQPQHF.

The rearrangement joins TRBV27 to TRBJ2-7; tentative D call: TRBD2 (6 bases). Per germline, CDR1 MNHEY and CDR2 SMNVEV (reference sequence). The CDR3 is made up of 15 amino acids. Trimming removed 1 base at V and 6 bases at J, with 16 bases between. In DNA, the CDR3 is TGTGCCAGCAGTTTATTCACGGGAGTGGAAGGCGAGCAGTACTTC. It yields the protein CASSLFTGVEGEQYF.

The V and J genes are TRBV18 and TRBJ2-4; TRBD2 aligns across 7 bases. J was trimmed by 3 bases and V by 2 bases; bases with no gene match: 10. Germline CDR1 reads KGHSH; CDR2 reads LQKENI. The CDR3 runs to 17 residues. The CDR3 region is CASSPFGSGWHKNIQYF. For the CDR3, the DNA is TGTGCCAGCTCACCATTTGGTAGCGGGTGGCACAAAAACATTCAGTACTTC. Variable domain in full (rest from reference TRBV18 and TRBJ2-4): NAGVMQNPRHLVRRRGQEARLRCSPMKGHSHVYWYRQLPEEGLKFMVYLQKENIIDESGMPKERFSAEFPKEGPSILRIQQVVRGDSAAYFCASSPFGSGWHKNIQYFGAGTRLSVL.